Listed here are 14 T cell receptor beta chains from one sample, sequenced in a study of T cells in Graves' hyperthyroidism and ophthalmopathy. Amplified TCR beta CDR3 regions came from RNA transcripts. The TCR CDR3 was amplified in a first-round RT-PCR using the HTBI primer set. TCRdb reprocessed the multiplex PCR reads with MiXCR, giving one entry per CDR3 protein. This table holds about 740,000 distinct CDR3 sequences, 11% to 15% found once. Sequenced input: blood. These TCRs come from a woman aged 18-29 years with Graves' hyperthyroidism.

This clonotype has ten or more counts. The chain links TRBV6-5 to TRBJ1-4; 8 bases fit TRBD1. With 2 bases clipped from V and 7 bases from J, the junction kept 6 bases outside the gene matches. The CDR3 is 15 amino acids. CDR1 MNHEY and CDR2 SVGAGI come from the germline V gene. The CDR3 reads CASSYGTGVAEKLFF. Written as DNA, the CDR3 is TGTGCCAGCAGTTACGGGACAGGAGTTGCTGAAAAACTGTTTTTT.

The CDR3 nucleotides read TGTGCCAGCAGTTGGGCTAGCGGGGTCCACAATGAGCAGTTCTTC. Protein product: CASSWASGVHNEQFF. The rearrangement uses TRBV28 and TRBJ2-1, with 9 bases lining up with TRBD2. With 4 bases clipped from V and 5 bases from J, the junction kept 6 bases outside the gene matches. CDR1 MDHEN and CDR2 SYDVKM come from the germline V gene. This CDR3 is built from 15 residues.

The CDR3 loop reads CASSIQGESPLHF. CDR3 in DNA: TGTGCCAGCAGCATACAGGGCGAATCACCCCTCCACTTT. V usage is TRBV12-3 or TRBV12-4 and J usage is TRBJ1-6; TRBD1 is a possible D gene (6 bases). V shed 6 bases and J shed 10 bases, with 13 bases lying between them. The CDR3 has 13 amino acids.

At least ten counts were recorded for this clonotype. The chain uses TRBV28 and TRBJ1-5; D gene uncertain. Germline loops: CDR1 MDHEN, CDR2 SYDVKM. The V and J ends lost 4 bases and 3 bases respectively, with 10 bases between them. The CDR3 totals 14 residues. This CDR3 reads CASSSPAINQPQHF. The CDR3 DNA is TGTGCCAGCAGTTCTCCCGCGATCAATCAGCCCCAGCATTTT.

This clonotype was seen repeatedly, ten times or more. The chain couples TRBV3-1 to TRBJ2-1, with TRBD2 matching 7 bases. CDR3 length equals 17 residues. Per germline, CDR1 LGHDT and CDR2 YNNKEL (reference sequence). Trimming removed 0 bases from V and 10 bases from J; junction bases left unmatched: 15. CDR3: CASSQDDLASGAGEQFF. CDR3 DNA sequence: TGTGCCAGCAGCCAAGATGATTTGGCTAGCGGTGCCGGGGAGCAGTTCTTC.

The chain combines TRBV2 with TRBJ2-7; 14 nucleotides agree with TRBD2. The CDR3 runs to 15 residues. Looked up from germline, CDR1 is SNHLY and CDR2 is FYNNEI. V dropped 2 bases and J dropped 7; count of bases not matched to a gene: 4. As DNA, the CDR3 is TGTGCCAGCAGTGAAAGGGGACTAGCGGGAGCTGAGCAGTACTTC. Translated, it gives CASSERGLAGAEQYF.

This clonotype appeared many times. The J gene is TRBJ1-6, the V gene TRBV6-5; D is unresolved. V was trimmed by 2 bases and J by 9 bases, leaving 11 bases between them. This CDR3 is 14 amino acids long. The germline CDR1 and CDR2 sequences are MNHEY and SVGAGI. CDR3 loop: CASSYLGMGSPLHF. CDR3 coding DNA: TGTGCCAGCAGTTACCTCGGCATGGGTTCACCCCTCCACTTT.

This clonotype was observed at least ten times. The rearrangement links TRBV24-1 to TRBJ2-2; D is perhaps TRBD1 or TRBD2 (5 bases each). The CDR3 sequence is 14 residues long. V lost 4 bases, J lost 3 bases, and 8 bases lay in between. The germline CDR1 and CDR2 sequences are KGHDR and SFDVKD. The chain's CDR3 is CATSDRGDTGELFF. CDR3 in DNA: TGTGCCACCAGTGACCGAGGGGACACCGGGGAGCTGTTTTTT.

This clonotype was recorded many times. The genes are TRBV30 and TRBJ1-5; D gene ambiguous. Trimming pared 0 bases from V and 10 bases from J, leaving 22 bases between. The CDR3 runs 16 residues. Per the germline V gene, CDR1 is GTSNPN and CDR2 is SVGIG (reference sequence). CDR3 sequence reads: CAWSVPTSLGRAPQHF. Written as DNA, the CDR3 is TGTGCCTGGAGTGTACCGACGAGCCTCGGCCGGGCACCCCAGCATTTT.

The sample holds many counts of this clonotype. The chain links TRBV7-6 to TRBJ2-2; perhaps D is TRBD1 or TRBD2 (6 bases each). The CDR3 extends over 18 amino acids. CDR1 is SGHVS, CDR2 FNYEAQ, per germline. Between the trimmed V and J ends, which lost 4 bases and 1 base, there was a span of 19 bases. The DNA of the CDR3 is TGTGCCAGCAGCTCCTTTAATAATGCGGGACAGAACACCGGGGAGCTGTTTTTT. It codes for CASSSFNNAGQNTGELFF.

The chain is built from TRBV7-8 and TRBJ1-2; no firm D call. The CDR3 contains 14 residues. Trimming removed 1 base from V and 4 bases from J, with 10 bases in between. Germline values: CDR1 SGHVS, CDR2 FQNEAQ. The DNA for the CDR3 is TGTGCCAGCAGCTTAGATCGAGGTCCCTATGGCTACACCTTC. Encoded protein: CASSLDRGPYGYTF.

This clonotype was recorded many times. The genes are TRBV28 and TRBJ1-1; no definite D call. The V and J ends lost 2 bases and 4 bases respectively, with 5 bases between them. Germline V gives CDR1 MDHEN, CDR2 SYDVKM. This CDR3 spans 12 amino acids. CDR3 in amino acids: CASSLMGTEAFF. In DNA form, the CDR3 reads TGTGCCAGCAGTTTAATGGGCACTGAAGCTTTCTTT.

V and J are TRBV28 and TRBJ1-3; unclear D gene. Trimming cost V 4 bases and J 6 bases, with 4 bases left between them. The CDR3 is 11 residues long. CDR1 and CDR2 from the germline V gene are MDHEN and SYDVKM. CDR3 sequence: CASSWLNTIYF. CDR3 nucleotides: TGTGCCAGCAGTTGGTTAAACACCATATATTTT. Based on the CDR3 plus reference TRBV28 and TRBJ1-3, the full variable domain is DVKVTQSSRYLVKRTGEKVFLECVQDMDHENMFWYRQDPGLGLRLIYFSYDVKMKEKGDIPEGYSVSREKKERFSLILESASTNQTSMYLCASSWLNTIYFGEGSWLTVV.

This clonotype was picked up many times. In DNA, the CDR3 is TGTGCCAGCAGCGCCTCCGGGACAGGGAACGCCGAGCAGTACTTC. The encoded protein is CASSASGTGNAEQYF. The V gene is TRBV9, the J gene TRBJ2-7; TRBD1 aligns across 9 bases. Trimming removed 3 bases from V and 6 bases from J; junction bases left unmatched: 10. The CDR3 is 15 residues long. CDR1 SGDLS and CDR2 YYNGEE come from the germline V gene. Filled out from reference TRBV9 and TRBJ2-7, the complete variable domain reads DSGVTQTPKHLITATGQRVTLRCSPRSGDLSVYWYQQSLDQGLQFLIQYYNGEERAKGNILERFSAQQFPDLHSELNLSSLELGDSALYFCASSASGTGNAEQYFGPGTRLTVT.